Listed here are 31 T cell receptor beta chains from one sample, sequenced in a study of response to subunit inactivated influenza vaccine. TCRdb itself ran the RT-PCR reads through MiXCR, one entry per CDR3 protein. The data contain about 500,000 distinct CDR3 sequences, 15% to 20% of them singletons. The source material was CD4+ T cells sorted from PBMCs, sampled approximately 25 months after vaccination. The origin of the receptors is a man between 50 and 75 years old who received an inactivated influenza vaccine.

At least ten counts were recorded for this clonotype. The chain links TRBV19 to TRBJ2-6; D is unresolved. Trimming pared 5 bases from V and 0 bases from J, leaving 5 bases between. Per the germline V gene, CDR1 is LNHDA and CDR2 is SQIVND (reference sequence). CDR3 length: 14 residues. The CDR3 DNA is TGTGCCAGTAGTGTCCGCTCTGGGGCCAACGTCCTGACTTTC. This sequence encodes CASSVRSGANVLTF.

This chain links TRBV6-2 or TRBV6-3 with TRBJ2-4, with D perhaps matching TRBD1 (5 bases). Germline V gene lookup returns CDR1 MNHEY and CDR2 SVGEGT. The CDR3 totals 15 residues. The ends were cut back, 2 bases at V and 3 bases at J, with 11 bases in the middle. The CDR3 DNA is TGTGCCAGCAGTTACGGCAGGGTGGGCAAAAACATTCAGTACTTC. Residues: CASSYGRVGKNIQYF.

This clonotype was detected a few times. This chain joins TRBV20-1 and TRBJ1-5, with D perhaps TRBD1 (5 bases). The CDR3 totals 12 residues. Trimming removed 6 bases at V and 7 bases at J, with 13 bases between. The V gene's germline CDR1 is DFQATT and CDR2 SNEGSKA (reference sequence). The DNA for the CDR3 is TGCAGTGCCGATCCAGGGTTCCAGCCCCAGCATTTT. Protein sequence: CSADPGFQPQHF.

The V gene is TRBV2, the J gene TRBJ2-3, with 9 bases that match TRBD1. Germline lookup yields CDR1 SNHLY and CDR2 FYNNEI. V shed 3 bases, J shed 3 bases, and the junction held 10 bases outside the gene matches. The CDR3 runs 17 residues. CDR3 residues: CASSDIKGTGFTDTQYF. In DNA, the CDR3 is TGTGCCAGCAGTGATATTAAGGGGACAGGGTTTACAGATACGCAGTATTTT.

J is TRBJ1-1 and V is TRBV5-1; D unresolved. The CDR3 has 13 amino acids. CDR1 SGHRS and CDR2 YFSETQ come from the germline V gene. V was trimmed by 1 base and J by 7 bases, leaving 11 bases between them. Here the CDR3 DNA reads TGCGCCAGCAGCTTGTCTCTAAAGGGTGAAGCTTTCTTT. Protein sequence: CASSLSLKGEAFF.

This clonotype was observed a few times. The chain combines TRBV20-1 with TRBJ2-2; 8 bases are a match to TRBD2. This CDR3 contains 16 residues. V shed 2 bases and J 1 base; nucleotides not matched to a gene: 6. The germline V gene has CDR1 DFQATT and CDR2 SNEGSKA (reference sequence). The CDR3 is CSARFQAGVNTGELFF. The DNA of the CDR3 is TGCAGTGCTAGATTCCAAGCGGGAGTGAACACCGGGGAGCTGTTTTTT.

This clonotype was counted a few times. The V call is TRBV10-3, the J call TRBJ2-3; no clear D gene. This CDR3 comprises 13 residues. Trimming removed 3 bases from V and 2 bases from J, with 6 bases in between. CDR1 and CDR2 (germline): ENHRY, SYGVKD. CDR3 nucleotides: TGTGCCATCAGTGACCAGCTCACAGATACGCAGTATTTT. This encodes CAISDQLTDTQYF.

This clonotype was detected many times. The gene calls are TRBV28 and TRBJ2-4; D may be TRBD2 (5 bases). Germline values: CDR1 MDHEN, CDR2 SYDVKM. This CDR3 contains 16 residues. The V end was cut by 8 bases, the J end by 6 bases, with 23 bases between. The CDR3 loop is CASRKAGQHLGNIQYF. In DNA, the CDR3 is TGTGCCAGCCGGAAGGCGGGCCAACATCTGGGAAACATTCAGTACTTC.

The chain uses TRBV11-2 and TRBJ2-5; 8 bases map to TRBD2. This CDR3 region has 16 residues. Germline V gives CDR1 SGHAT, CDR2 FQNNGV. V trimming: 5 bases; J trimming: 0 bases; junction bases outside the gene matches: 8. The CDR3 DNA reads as TGTGCCAGCAGCACCGATAGCGGGGAAGACCAAGAGACCCAGTACTTC. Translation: CASSTDSGEDQETQYF.

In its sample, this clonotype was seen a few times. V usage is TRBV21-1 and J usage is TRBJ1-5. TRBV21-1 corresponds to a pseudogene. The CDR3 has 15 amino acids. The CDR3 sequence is CASSKGRKRNQPQHF. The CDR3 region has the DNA TGTGCCAGCAGCAAAGGCAGGAAAAGGAATCAGCCCCAGCATTTT.

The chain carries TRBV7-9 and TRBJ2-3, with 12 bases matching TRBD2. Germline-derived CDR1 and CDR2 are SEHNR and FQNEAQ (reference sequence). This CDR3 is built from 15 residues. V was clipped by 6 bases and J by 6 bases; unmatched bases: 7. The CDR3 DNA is TGTGCCAGCAGTCTGACTAGCGGGAGCTCCGATACGCAGTATTTT. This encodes CASSLTSGSSDTQYF.

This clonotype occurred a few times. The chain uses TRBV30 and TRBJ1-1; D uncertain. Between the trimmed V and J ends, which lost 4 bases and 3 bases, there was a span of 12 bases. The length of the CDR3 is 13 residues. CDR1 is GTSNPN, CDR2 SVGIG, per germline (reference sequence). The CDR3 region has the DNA TGTGCCTGGACTGGGGTCGCAGACACTGAAGCTTTCTTT. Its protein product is CAWTGVADTEAFF.

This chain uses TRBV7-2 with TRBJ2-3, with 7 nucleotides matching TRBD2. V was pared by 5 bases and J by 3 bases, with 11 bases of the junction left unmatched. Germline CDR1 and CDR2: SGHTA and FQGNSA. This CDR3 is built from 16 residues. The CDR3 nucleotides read TGTGCCAGCAGCAGGCAGGCTACCGGGGGGACAGATACGCAGTATTTT. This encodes CASSRQATGGTDTQYF.

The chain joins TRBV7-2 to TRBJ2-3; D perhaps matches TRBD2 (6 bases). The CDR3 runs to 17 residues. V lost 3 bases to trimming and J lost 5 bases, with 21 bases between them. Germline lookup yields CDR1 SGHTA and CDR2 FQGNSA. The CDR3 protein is CASSFVYRTSEGDTQYF. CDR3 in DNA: TGTGCCAGCAGCTTTGTTTACCGGACTTCGGAGGGAGATACGCAGTATTTT.

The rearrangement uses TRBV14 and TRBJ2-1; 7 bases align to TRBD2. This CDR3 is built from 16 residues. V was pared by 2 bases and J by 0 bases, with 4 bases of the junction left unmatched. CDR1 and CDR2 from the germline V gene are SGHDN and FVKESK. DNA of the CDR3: TGTGCCAGCAGCCAACTTGGCGGGAGCTCCTACAATGAGCAGTTCTTC. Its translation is CASSQLGGSSYNEQFF.

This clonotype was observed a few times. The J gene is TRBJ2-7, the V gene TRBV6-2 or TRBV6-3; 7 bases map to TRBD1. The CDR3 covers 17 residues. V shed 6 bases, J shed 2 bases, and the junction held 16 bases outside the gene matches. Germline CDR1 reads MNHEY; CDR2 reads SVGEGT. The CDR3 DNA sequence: TGTGCCAGCAGCCTGGGACAGACCCAATCGGTCCCCTACGAGCAGTACTTC. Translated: CASSLGQTQSVPYEQYF.

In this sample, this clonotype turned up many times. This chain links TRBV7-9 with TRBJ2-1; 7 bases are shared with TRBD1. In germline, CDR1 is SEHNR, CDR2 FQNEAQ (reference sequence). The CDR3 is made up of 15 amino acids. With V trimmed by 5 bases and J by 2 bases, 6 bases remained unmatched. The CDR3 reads CASSPRQGAYNEQFF. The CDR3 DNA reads TGTGCCAGCAGCCCTCGACAGGGTGCCTACAATGAGCAGTTCTTC.

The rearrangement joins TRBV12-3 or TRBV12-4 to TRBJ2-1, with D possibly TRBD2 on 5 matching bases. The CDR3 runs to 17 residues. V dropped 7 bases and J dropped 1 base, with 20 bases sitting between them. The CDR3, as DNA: TGTGCCAGCACTGTTAAAGGATTTAGCGCTTCCTACAATGAGCAGTTCTTC. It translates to CASTVKGFSASYNEQFF.

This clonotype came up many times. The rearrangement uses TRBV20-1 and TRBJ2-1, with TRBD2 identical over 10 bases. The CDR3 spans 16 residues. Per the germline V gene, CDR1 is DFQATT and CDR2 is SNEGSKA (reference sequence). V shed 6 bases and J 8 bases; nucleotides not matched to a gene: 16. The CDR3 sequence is CSAPDGLADTRDEQFF. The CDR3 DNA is TGCAGTGCCCCGGATGGACTAGCGGACACAAGGGATGAGCAGTTCTTC.

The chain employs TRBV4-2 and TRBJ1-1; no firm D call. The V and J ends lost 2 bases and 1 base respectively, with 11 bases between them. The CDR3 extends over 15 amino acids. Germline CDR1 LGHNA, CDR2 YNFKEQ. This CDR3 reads CASSQSNRENTEAFF. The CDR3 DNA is TGTGCCAGCAGCCAAAGTAACAGAGAGAACACTGAAGCTTTCTTT.

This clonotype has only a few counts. This chain's CDR3 is CASKRQGYEQYF. The CDR3 nucleotides read TGTGCCAGCAAACGTCAGGGCTACGAGCAGTACTTC. The chain recombines TRBV6-6 with TRBJ2-7; D may be TRBD1 (5 bases). The V end was cut by 7 bases, the J end by 3 bases, with 10 bases between. This CDR3 has 12 residues. Germline CDR1 MNHNY, CDR2 SVGAGI (reference sequence).

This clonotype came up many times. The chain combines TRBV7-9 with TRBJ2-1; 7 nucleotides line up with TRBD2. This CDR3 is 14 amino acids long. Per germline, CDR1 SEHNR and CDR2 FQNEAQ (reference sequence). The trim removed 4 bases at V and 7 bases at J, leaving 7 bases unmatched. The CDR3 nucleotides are TGTGCCAGCAGCTATACTAGCGCCCATAATGAGCAGTTCTTC. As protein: CASSYTSAHNEQFF.

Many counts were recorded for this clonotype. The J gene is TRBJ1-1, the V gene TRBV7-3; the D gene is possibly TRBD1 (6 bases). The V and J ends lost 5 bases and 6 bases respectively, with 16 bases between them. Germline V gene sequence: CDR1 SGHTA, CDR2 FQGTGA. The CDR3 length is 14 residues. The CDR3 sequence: CASSEGQIGSEAFF. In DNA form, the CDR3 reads TGTGCCAGCAGCGAAGGACAGATCGGCTCTGAAGCTTTCTTT.

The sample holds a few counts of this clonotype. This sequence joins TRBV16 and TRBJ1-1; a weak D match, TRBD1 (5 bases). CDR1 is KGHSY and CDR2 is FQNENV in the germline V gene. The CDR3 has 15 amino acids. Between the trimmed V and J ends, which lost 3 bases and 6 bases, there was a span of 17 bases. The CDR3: CASSQGRGFRAEAFF. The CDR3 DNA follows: TGTGCCAGCAGCCAGGGGCGAGGGTTTCGCGCTGAAGCTTTCTTT.

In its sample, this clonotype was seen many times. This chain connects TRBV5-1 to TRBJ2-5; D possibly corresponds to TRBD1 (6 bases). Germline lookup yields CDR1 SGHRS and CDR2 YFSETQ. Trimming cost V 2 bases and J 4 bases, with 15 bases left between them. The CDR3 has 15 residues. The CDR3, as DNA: TGCGCCAGCAGCTTAACCGGGACAAAAAGAGAGACCCAGTACTTC. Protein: CASSLTGTKRETQYF.

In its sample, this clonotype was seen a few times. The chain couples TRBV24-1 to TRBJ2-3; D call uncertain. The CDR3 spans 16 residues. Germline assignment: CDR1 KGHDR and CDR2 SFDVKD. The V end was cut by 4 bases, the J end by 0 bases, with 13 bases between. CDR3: CATSDLPGTSTDTQYF. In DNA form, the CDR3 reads TGTGCCACCAGTGACCTCCCTGGAACGAGCACAGATACGCAGTATTTT.

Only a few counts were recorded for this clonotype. Here the CDR3 DNA reads TGCAGTGCTAGTCGTCGGAATGAGCAGTTCTTC. Translating it yields CSASRRNEQFF. The chain employs TRBV20-1 and TRBJ2-1; no firm D call. Germline V gene sequence: CDR1 DFQATT, CDR2 SNEGSKA (reference sequence). The CDR3 is 11 amino acids. Trimming removed 3 bases at V and 7 bases at J, with 7 bases between.

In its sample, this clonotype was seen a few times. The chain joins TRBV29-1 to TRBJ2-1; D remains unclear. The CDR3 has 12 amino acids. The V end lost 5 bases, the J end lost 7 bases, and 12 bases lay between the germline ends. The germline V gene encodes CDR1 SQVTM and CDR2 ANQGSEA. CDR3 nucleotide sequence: TGCAGCGTTAGCAGGTTCCAGAATGAGCAGTTCTTC. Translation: CSVSRFQNEQFF.

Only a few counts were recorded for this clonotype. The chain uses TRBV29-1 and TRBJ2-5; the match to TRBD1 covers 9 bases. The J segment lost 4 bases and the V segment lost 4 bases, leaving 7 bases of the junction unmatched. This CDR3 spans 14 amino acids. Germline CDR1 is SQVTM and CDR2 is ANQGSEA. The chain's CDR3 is CSVGDRARGETQYF. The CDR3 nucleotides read TGCAGCGTTGGGGACAGGGCTAGAGGAGAGACCCAGTACTTC. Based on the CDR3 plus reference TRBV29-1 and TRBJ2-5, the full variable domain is SAVISQKPSRDICQRGTSLTIQCQVDSQVTMMFWYRQQPGQSLTLIATANQGSEATYESGFVIDKFPISRPNLTFSTLTVSNMSPEDSSIYLCSVGDRARGETQYFGPGTRLLVL.

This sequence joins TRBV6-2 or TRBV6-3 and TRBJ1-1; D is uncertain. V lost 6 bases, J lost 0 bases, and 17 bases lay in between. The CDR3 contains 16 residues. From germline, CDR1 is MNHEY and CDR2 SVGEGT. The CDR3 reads CASRRTWIGMNTEAFF. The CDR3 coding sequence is TGTGCCAGCAGGCGAACTTGGATTGGGATGAACACTGAAGCTTTCTTT.

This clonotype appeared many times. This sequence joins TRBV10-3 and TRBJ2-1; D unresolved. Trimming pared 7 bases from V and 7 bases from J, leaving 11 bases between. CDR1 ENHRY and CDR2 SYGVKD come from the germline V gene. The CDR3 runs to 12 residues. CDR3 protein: CAITNTANEQFF. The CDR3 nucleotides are TGTGCCATCACAAATACAGCGAATGAGCAGTTCTTC.